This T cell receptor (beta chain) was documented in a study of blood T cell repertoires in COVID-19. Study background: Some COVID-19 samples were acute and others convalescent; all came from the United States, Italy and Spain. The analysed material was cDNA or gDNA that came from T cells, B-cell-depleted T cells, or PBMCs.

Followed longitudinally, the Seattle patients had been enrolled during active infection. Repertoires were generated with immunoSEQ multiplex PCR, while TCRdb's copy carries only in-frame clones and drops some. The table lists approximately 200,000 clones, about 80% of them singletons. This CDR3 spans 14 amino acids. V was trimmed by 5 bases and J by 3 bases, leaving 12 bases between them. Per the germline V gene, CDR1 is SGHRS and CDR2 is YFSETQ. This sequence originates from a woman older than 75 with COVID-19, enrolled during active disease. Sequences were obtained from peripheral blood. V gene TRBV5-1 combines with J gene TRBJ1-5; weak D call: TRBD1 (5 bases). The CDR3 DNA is TGCGCCAGCAGACCCGACAGTTACAATCAGCCCCAGCATTTT. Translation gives CASRPDSYNQPQHF.